This TCR beta chain was sequenced for a study of blood T cell repertoires in COVID-19. At the level of the study: T cells, B-cell-depleted T cells, or PBMCs supplied cDNA or gDNA.

The germline V gene has CDR1 LGHDT and CDR2 YNNKEL (reference sequence). CDR3 length equals 17 residues. V shed 6 bases, J shed 6 bases, and the junction held 15 bases outside the gene matches. The protocol was immunoSEQ multiplex PCR, while the TCRdb copy is restricted to in-frame clones and leaves out a portion. The profile shows tens of thousands of clones, approximately 90% of them singletons. The sequence came from a man aged 50 to 59 with acute or convalescent COVID-19. This chain uses TRBV3-1 (or the pseudogene TRBV3-2) with TRBJ2-2, with TRBD2 identical over 8 bases. The sequenced sample was peripheral blood. In DNA, the CDR3 is TGTGCCAGCAGACACACTTCCGGGACTAGTAACCCCGGGGAGCTGTTTTTT. This gives the protein CASRHTSGTSNPGELFF.